The 13 T cell receptor beta chains reported below all come from one sample, sequenced in a study of blood T cells in healthy people across ages. Combining a sample-barcoded 5' primer with a J-beta primer mix, a second PCR ran for roughly 6 to 12 cycles. One entry per CDR3 protein results from TCRdb running MiXCR on the 5' RACE reads. The sample gives about 750,000 distinct CDR3 sequences, 50% to 65% of which show up once; around 40% is in the top ten. What was sequenced was blood. These TCRs come from an older man in good health.

The chain combines TRBV21-1 with TRBJ1-5. TRBV21-1 represents a pseudogene. The CDR3 is 14 amino acids. The CDR3 loop is CASSRGRNNQPQHF. In DNA form, the CDR3 reads TGTGCCAGCAGCCGGGGGAGGAACAATCAGCCCCAGCATTTT.

The genes are TRBV5-1 and TRBJ2-5; no reliable D call. With 3 bases removed from V and 11 bases from J, the gap between germline ends came to 17 bases. There are 13 residues in the CDR3. The germline V gene encodes CDR1 SGHRS and CDR2 YFSETQ. The CDR3 loop is CASSWATNNEQYF. The CDR3 bases are TGCGCCAGCAGCTGGGCTACCAACAATGAGCAGTACTTC.

This clonotype was detected only a few times. The chain couples TRBV20-1 to TRBJ2-7; TRBD2 might be the D (5 bases). This CDR3 region has 15 residues. Germline V gene sequence: CDR1 DFQATT, CDR2 SNEGSKA (reference sequence). V was trimmed by 8 bases and J by 2 bases, leaving 22 bases between them. The CDR3: CSTLPANTGTYEQYF. The CDR3 DNA follows: TGCAGTACGCTACCAGCCAATACGGGAACCTACGAGCAGTACTTC.

This clonotype was seen only a few times. The chain joins TRBV15 to TRBJ2-3; D is undetermined. V was trimmed by 0 bases and J by 1 base, leaving 2 bases between them. Germline-derived CDR1 and CDR2 are LNHNV and YYDKDF (reference sequence). CDR3 length equals 13 residues. The CDR3 nucleotides read TGTGCCACCAGCAGAGACCGCACAGATACGCAGTATTTT. It yields the protein CATSRDRTDTQYF.

This chain joins TRBV4-2 and TRBJ1-2, with D tentatively TRBD1 (6 bases). Trimming cost V 1 base and J 4 bases, with 10 bases left between them. Germline CDR1 and CDR2: LGHNA and YNFKEQ. The CDR3 sequence is 14 residues long. CDR3 protein: CASSQAQGIYGYTF. DNA of the CDR3: TGTGCCAGCAGCCAAGCCCAGGGGATCTATGGCTACACCTTC.

The rearrangement links TRBV21-1 to TRBJ2-4; the table's D call of TRBD1 was not tested on the DNA. TRBV21-1 has pseudogene status. The CDR3 contains 15 residues. CDR3 protein: CASYRGPTGKNIQYF. CDR3 sequence (DNA): TGTGCCAGCTACCGGGGTCCCACGGGAAAAAACATTCAGTACTTC.

The rearrangement joins TRBV20-1 to TRBJ2-3; D possibly corresponds to TRBD1 (7 bases). CDR1 and CDR2 (germline): DFQATT, SNEGSKA (reference sequence). The length of the CDR3 is 15 residues. The V end was cut by 5 bases, the J end by 0 bases, with 15 bases between. In DNA, the CDR3 is TGCAGTGCTTTGGCGGGACAGACTAGCACAGATACGCAGTATTTT. Translation: CSALAGQTSTDTQYF.

This clonotype was seen ten or more times. V gene TRBV11-2 combines with J gene TRBJ2-7, with TRBD1 matching 8 bases. V lost 4 bases and J lost 0; bases outside the gene matches: 5. CDR1 and CDR2 from the germline V gene are SGHAT and FQNNGV. The CDR3 covers 15 residues. The CDR3 DNA follows: TGTGCCAGCAGCTCGTGGACAGGGAGCTCCTACGAGCAGTACTTC. Its protein is CASSSWTGSSYEQYF.

The J gene is TRBJ2-7, the V gene TRBV12-3 or TRBV12-4; 7 nucleotides agree with TRBD2. The assigned J gene may be wrong: the sequence end matches TRBJ2-5 better. CDR3 length: 12 amino acids. CDR3 in DNA: TGTGCCAGCTCCGGGACTAAGGAGACCCAGTACTTC. Its translation is CASSGTKETQYF.

The chain combines TRBV5-5 with TRBJ2-7; unclear D gene. The last part of the DNA fits TRBJ2-4 better; the J call may be wrong. CDR1 and CDR2 from the germline V gene are SGHKS and YYEKEE (reference sequence). The CDR3 is 11 amino acids. Here the CDR3 reads CASSQVDIQYF. The DNA of the CDR3 is TGTGCCAGCAGCCAAGTAGACATTCAGTACTTC.

V and J are TRBV3-1 and TRBJ1-1; D perhaps matches TRBD1 (5 bases). The CDR3 spans 14 residues. CDR1 LGHDT and CDR2 YNNKEL come from the germline V gene (reference sequence). Trimming left V 3 bases short and J 4 bases short, with 12 bases between. The CDR3: CASSQGSRGTEAFF. The DNA for the CDR3 is TGTGCCAGCAGCCAGGGGAGTAGGGGCACTGAAGCTTTCTTT.

This chain links TRBV3-1 with TRBJ2-1; 8 nucleotides agree with TRBD2. Germline assignment: CDR1 LGHDT and CDR2 YNNKEL (reference sequence). The length of the CDR3 is 14 residues. V was pared by 4 bases and J by 10 bases, with 9 bases of the junction left unmatched. The CDR3 DNA reads TGTGCCAGCAGCCCCCGGACTAGCTCCAACGAGCAGTTCTTC. It translates to CASSPRTSSNEQFF.

This clonotype showed up just a few times. The chain has TRBV6-5 and TRBJ2-7; 7 positions match TRBD2. The CDR3 is 15 amino acids. The V gene end was trimmed by 6 bases and the J gene end by 3 bases; junction bases not matched to a gene: 11. CDR1 is MNHEY, CDR2 SVGAGI, per germline. CDR3 residues: CASRGVAGGFYEQYF. Written as DNA, the CDR3 is TGTGCCAGCAGGGGGGTAGCGGGTGGGTTCTACGAGCAGTACTTC.